The entry below gives a single TCR beta chain sequence along with its context. The germline V and J ends were trimmed by 6 bases and 4 bases, with 12 bases remaining between them. This CDR3 comprises 13 residues. The source of the sample is a study of Ad26.COV2.S vaccination and SARS-CoV-2 variants. Documented treatment: 19 received Ad26.COV2.S at low or high dose, single or two shots; several received placebo; per-sample allocation not given. Each sample was drawn 63 days after the first injection (of vaccine or placebo). An 18-55-year-old adult in Boston served as donor. Vaccination used an Ad26 vector expressing Wuhan-strain SARS-CoV-2 spike. Sequencing was performed with immunoSEQ multiplex PCR; in TCRdb, only in-frame clones are kept and a portion is missing. The table lists about 350,000 clones, 70% to 90% of them singletons, with 3.3% in the top ten.

The sample in question was peripheral blood, obtained in a trial of Ad26.COV2.S vaccine versus placebo. This chain links TRBV12-3 or TRBV12-4 with TRBJ1-2; possible D gene TRBD1, 6 bases. The clonotype was recovered from a person between 18 and 60 years old who received the Ad26.COV2.S COVID-19 vaccine or a placebo. DNA for the CDR3: TGTGCCAGCAGCCATGGACAGACCTATGGCTACACCTTC. Its protein is CASSHGQTYGYTF.